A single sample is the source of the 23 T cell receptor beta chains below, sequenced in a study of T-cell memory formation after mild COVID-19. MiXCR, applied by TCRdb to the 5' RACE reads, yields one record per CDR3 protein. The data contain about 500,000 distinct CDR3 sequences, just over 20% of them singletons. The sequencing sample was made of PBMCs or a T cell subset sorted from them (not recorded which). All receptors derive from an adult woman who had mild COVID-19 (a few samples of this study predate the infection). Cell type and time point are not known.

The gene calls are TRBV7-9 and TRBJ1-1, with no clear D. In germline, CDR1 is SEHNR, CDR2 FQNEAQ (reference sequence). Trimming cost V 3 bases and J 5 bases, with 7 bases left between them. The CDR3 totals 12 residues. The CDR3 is CASSFGRTEAFF. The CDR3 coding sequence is TGTGCCAGCAGCTTTGGCCGGACTGAAGCTTTCTTT.

CDR3 nucleotide sequence: TGCGCCAGCAGCCAAGGCCTGGGGAATAATCAGCCCCAGCATTTT. Its translation is CASSQGLGNNQPQHF. The chain employs TRBV4-3 and TRBJ1-5; unclear D gene. CDR3 size: 15 residues. V was cut by 1 base and J by 4 bases, with 11 bases left in between. The germline V gene encodes CDR1 LGHNA and CDR2 YSLEER.

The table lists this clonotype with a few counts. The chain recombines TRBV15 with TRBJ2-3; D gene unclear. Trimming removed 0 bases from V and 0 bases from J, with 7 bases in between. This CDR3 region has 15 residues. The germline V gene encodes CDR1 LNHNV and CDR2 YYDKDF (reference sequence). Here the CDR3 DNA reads TGTGCCACCAGCAGAGATAGATTTAGCACAGATACGCAGTATTTT. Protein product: CATSRDRFSTDTQYF.

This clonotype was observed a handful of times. This CDR3 is CASSLFVSPQGQGASRNTGELFF. As DNA, the CDR3 is TGCGCCAGCAGCTTGTTTGTCTCCCCACAGGGGCAGGGGGCTAGCCGGAACACCGGGGAGCTGTTTTTT. The V gene is TRBV5-1, the J gene TRBJ2-2; 8 nucleotides align to TRBD1. Germline CDR1 SGHRS, CDR2 YFSETQ. Trimming took 1 base from V and 1 from J; bases not matched to a gene: 24. The CDR3 length is 23 residues.

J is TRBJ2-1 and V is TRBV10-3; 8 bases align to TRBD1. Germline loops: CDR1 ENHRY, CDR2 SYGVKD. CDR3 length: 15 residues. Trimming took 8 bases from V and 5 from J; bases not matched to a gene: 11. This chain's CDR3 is CAIGLFPDRDNEQFF. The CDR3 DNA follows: TGTGCCATCGGCCTGTTTCCGGACAGGGACAATGAGCAGTTCTTC.

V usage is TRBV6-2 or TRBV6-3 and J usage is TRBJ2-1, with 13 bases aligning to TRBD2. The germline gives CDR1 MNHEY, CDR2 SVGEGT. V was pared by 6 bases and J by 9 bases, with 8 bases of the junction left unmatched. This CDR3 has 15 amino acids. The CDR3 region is CASRFRTSGRLEQFF. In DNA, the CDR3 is TGTGCCAGCAGATTCAGGACTAGCGGGAGACTTGAGCAGTTCTTC.

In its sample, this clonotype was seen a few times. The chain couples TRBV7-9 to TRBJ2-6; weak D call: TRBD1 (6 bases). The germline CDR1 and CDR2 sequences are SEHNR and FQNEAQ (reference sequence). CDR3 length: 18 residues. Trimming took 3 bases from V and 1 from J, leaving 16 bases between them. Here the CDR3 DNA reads TGTGCCAGCAGCTTGGACAACACAGGGCCTTCTGGGGCCAACGTCCTGACTTTC. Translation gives CASSLDNTGPSGANVLTF.

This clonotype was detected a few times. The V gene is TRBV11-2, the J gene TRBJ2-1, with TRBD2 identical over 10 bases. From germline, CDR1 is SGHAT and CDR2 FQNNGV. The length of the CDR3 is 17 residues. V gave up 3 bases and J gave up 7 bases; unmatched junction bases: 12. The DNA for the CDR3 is TGTGCCAGCAGCTTCTTACGAGCGGGGGGGCCGCGTAATGAGCAGTTCTTC. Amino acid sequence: CASSFLRAGGPRNEQFF. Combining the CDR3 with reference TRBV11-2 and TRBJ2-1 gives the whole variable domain EAGVAQSPRYKIIEKRQSVAFWCNPISGHATLYWYQQILGQGPKLLIQFQNNGVVDDSQLPKDRFSAERLKGVDSTLKIQPAKLEDSAVYLCASSFLRAGGPRNEQFFGPGTRLTVL.

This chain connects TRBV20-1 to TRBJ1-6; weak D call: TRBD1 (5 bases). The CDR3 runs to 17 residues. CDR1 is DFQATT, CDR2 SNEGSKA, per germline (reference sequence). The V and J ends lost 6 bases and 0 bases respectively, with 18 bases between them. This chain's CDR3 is CSANRGVISSYNSPLHF. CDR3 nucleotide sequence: TGCAGTGCCAACCGGGGGGTTATAAGCTCCTATAATTCACCCCTCCACTTT.

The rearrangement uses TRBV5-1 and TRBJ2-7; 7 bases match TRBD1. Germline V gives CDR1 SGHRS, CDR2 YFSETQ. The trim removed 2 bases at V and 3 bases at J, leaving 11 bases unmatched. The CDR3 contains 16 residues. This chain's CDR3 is CASSLSNPTGFYEQYF. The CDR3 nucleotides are TGCGCCAGCAGCTTATCAAATCCGACAGGGTTCTACGAGCAGTACTTC.

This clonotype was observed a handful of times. The CDR3 DNA is TGTGCCAGCGGCTGGGACAGGGTGAGGGAGCAGTACTTC. Its translation is CASGWDRVREQYF. The chain links TRBV27 to TRBJ2-7, with 9 positions matching TRBD1. V lost 8 bases, J lost 7 bases, and 9 bases stayed unmatched. Germline CDR1 MNHEY, CDR2 SMNVEV (reference sequence). The CDR3 loop spans 13 amino acids.

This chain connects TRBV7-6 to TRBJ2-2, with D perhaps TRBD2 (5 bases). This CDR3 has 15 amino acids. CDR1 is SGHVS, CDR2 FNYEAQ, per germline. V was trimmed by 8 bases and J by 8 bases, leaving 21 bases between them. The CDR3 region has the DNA TGTGCCAGCCGCGGAACGGACTTCTCCGAGGGGGAGCTGTTTTTT. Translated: CASRGTDFSEGELFF.

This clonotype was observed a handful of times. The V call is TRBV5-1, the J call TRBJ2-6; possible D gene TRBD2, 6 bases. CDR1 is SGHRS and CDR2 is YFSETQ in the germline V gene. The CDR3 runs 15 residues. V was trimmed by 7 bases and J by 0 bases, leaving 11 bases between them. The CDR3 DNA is TGCGCCAGCGGAGTGGGGGGCTCTGGGGCCAACGTCCTGACTTTC. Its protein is CASGVGGSGANVLTF.

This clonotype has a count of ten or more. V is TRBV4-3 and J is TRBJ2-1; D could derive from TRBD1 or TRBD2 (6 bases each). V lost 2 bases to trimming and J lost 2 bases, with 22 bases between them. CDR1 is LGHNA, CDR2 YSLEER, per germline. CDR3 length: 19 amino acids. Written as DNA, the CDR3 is TGCGCCAGCAGCCAAAGAGACACCTTGACGGGGGCCGCCTACAATGAGCAGTTCTTC. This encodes CASSQRDTLTGAAYNEQFF.

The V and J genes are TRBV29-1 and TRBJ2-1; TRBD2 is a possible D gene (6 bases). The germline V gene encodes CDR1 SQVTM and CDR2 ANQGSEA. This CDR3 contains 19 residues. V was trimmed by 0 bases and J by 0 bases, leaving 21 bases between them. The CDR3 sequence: CSVEDIVRGRGGSYNEQFF. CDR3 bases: TGCAGCGTTGAAGATATTGTCCGGGGTCGGGGAGGCTCCTACAATGAGCAGTTCTTC.

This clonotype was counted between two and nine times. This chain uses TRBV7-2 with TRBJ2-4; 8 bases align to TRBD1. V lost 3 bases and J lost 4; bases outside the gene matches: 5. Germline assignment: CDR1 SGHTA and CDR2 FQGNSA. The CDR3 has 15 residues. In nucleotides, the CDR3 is TGTGCCAGCAGCTTGGACAGGGCCCTAAAAAACATTCAGTACTTC. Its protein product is CASSLDRALKNIQYF.

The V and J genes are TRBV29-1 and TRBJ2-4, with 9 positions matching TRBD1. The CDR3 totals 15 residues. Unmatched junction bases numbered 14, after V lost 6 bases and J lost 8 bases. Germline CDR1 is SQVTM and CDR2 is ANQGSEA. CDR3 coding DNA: TGCAGCGTCGGGACCACAGGGGGCCGGGTAGACATTCAGTACTTC. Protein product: CSVGTTGGRVDIQYF.

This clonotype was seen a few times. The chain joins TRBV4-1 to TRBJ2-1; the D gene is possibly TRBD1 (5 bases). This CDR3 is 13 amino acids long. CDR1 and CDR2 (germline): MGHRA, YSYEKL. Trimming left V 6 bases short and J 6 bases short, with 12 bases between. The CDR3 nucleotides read TGCGCCAGCAGAAAGACAGCCGCCAATGAGCAGTTCTTC. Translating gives CASRKTAANEQFF.

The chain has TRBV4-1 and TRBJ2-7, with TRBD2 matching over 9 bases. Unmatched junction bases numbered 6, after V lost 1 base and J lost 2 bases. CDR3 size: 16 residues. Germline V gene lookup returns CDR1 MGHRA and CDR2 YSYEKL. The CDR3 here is CASSQAPASGTYEQYF. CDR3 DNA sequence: TGCGCCAGCAGCCAAGCCCCCGCTAGCGGGACCTACGAGCAGTACTTC.

The DNA for the CDR3 is TGTGCCAGCAGCTCGGCACCGGGACAGGGGAGTGAAAAACTGTTTTTT. It is translated as CASSSAPGQGSEKLFF. The J gene is TRBJ1-4, the V gene TRBV5-5; 10 nucleotides line up with TRBD1. The CDR3 is 16 amino acids. The V and J ends lost 3 bases and 7 bases, in that order; junction bases with no gene match: 9. The germline V gene encodes CDR1 SGHKS and CDR2 YYEKEE (reference sequence).

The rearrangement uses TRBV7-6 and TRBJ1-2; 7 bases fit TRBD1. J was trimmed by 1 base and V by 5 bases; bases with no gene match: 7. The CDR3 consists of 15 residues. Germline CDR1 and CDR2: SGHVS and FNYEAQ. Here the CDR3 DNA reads TGTGCCAGCAGCCCCTGGGACAGTCTTAACTATGGCTACACCTTC. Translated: CASSPWDSLNYGYTF.

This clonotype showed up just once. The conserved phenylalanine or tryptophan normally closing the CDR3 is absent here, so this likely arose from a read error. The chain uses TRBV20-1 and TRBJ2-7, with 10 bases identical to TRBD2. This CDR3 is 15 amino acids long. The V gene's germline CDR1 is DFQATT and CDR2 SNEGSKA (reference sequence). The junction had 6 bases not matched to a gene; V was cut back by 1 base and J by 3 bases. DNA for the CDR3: TGCAGTGCTAGAGTCGAACCTAGCGGGAGCTACGAGCAGTACTTA. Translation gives CSARVEPSGSYEQYL.

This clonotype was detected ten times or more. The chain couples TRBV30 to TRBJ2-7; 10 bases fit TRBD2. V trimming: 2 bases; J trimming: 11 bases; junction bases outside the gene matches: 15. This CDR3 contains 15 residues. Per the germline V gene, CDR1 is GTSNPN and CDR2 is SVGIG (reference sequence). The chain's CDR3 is CAWSPRLAGQGLEYF. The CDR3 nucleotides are TGTGCCTGGAGTCCGAGACTAGCGGGCCAGGGGTTGGAGTACTTC.